Below, one T cell receptor beta chain is given with its context. Germline V gives CDR1 WNHNN, CDR2 SYGVQD (reference sequence). The length of the CDR3 is 15 residues. It was by 5' RACE with UMI labels that the TRB cDNA libraries were prepared. TCRdb reprocessed the 5' RACE reads, keeping one entry per CDR3 protein, no DNA. This sample's table reports fewer than 50,000 distinct CDR3 sequences. These data originate in a study of CXCR3-negative and CXCR3-positive naive CD8 T cells. Study-level background: The TRB read total, about 150 million, broke down to about 1.5 +/- 0.3 million reads per library.

Among CD8+ T cells, naive ones were CD45RO-CCR7+CD27+CD95-. This TCR derives from a human donor in good health. Some clones in this sample may be carry-over from other donors' samples. Sequences were obtained from naive CXCR3- CD8+ T cells from blood. Subset: CD45RO-CCR7+CD27+CD95- naive CD8+ T cells lacking CXCR3 (TNR3-). The rearrangement joins TRBV10-1 to TRBJ2-7. CDR3 sequence: CASSEGSEASYEQYF.